This T cell receptor (beta chain) was profiled in a study of cytomegalovirus exposure and HLA in healthy donors. There are 16 residues in the CDR3. Trimming at V came to 5 bases and at J to 5 bases, leaving 10 bases not matched to a gene. Germline CDR1 is SGHVS and CDR2 is FNYEAQ. The study ran its PCR with 60 Vbeta and 13 Jbeta primers. Produced via immunoSEQ multiplex PCR; TCRdb's table is partial and in-frame only. The profile shows about 110,000 clones, 55% to 85% of them singletons. The sequencing sample was made of PBMCs. V gene TRBV7-6 combines with J gene TRBJ2-3, with 10 bases fitting TRBD2. This sequence was found in a man in his thirties or forties in good health and CMV-seronegative. CDR3 in DNA: TGTGCCAGCAGCCCTCGGTCTAGCGGGGGAGGAGATACGCAGTATTTT. Protein: CASSPRSSGGGDTQYF.